The clone carrying this TCR beta chain was counted a single time. This record comes from a study of shared clonotypes between healthy human individuals. The naive CD8 fraction comprised CD45RO-negative cells positively selected for CCR7 and excluded terminally differentiated effector memory CD45RA+ cells. Method: immunoSEQ multiplex PCR; TCRdb's copy keeps in-frame clones and lacks some. This table has roughly 890,000 clones, 80% to 95% appearing once. V was clipped by 3 bases and J by 7 bases, with 12 bases between them. CDR1 and CDR2 from the germline V gene are MDHEN and SYDVKM. This CDR3 contains 14 residues.

The sequenced material came from naive CD8+ T cells sorted from blood. The source is a man aged 25-40 years in good health. The rearrangement uses TRBV28 and TRBJ2-2; D might be TRBD2 (5 bases). For the CDR3, the DNA is TGTGCCAGCAGTTTTCGGGGTTCTGGCGGGGAGCTGTTTTTT. This gives the protein CASSFRGSGGELFF.